This T cell receptor beta chain is from a study of blood T cell repertoires in COVID-19. Data came from immunoSEQ multiplex PCR; TCRdb stores just in-frame clones and leaves some out. The sample holds roughly 250,000 clones, approximately 90% seen once. The CDR3 extends over 14 amino acids. Germline-derived CDR1 and CDR2 are MDHEN and SYDVKM. Trimming stripped 6 bases from V and 4 bases from J, with 13 bases between. The chain has TRBV28 and TRBJ1-3; TRBD1 might be the D (6 bases). The sequence derives from a woman aged 40-49 years who had recovered from COVID-19. The sample was peripheral blood. The CDR3 coding sequence is TGTGCCAGCAGCCGCGAGGGGGGGGGAAACACCATATATTTT. This translates into CASSREGGGNTIYF.